This T cell receptor (beta chain) was observed in a study of CD8+CD57+ T cells in acquired aplastic anemia. On the study more broadly: Sorted CD4+ and CD8+ cells gave an average of about 3 ug of DNA. Notes on the study in general: In CD8+ cells, Simpson's diversity showed no significant difference between patients and controls. Patients and controls turned out to have approximately 29 CD8+ CDR3 sequences in common.

TCR beta VDJ combinations and CDR3 sequences were profiled from genomic DNA. MiXCR, run by TCRdb on the reads, gives a single entry per CDR3 protein. The data contain around 250,000 distinct CDR3 sequences, approximately 57% of them singletons. Details on this clonotype: The antigen remains undetermined.

The receptor's source is a human donor with severe aplastic anemia or a healthy control (not recorded which). Sequences were obtained from sorted CD4+, CD8+, or CD8+CD57+ T cells (not recorded which) from PBMCs.

The CDR3 loop reads CATSDYKATGELFF. As DNA, the CDR3 is TGTGCCACCAGTGATTACAAGGCTACCGGGGAGCTGTTTTTT. This chain connects TRBV24-1 to TRBJ2-2; no firm D call. Germline CDR1 KGHDR, CDR2 SFDVKD. The CDR3 runs to 14 residues. Trimming shortened V by 2 bases and J by 5 bases, and 8 bases separated the two germline ends.